These 17 T cell receptor beta chains came from one sample sequenced in a study of blood T cell repertoires in COVID-19. Sequenced by immunoSEQ multiplex PCR; TCRdb stores in-frame clones only, minus some. Of roughly 300,000 clones detected, roughly 88% appear once; the ten largest clones hold 9.4%. The specimen was peripheral blood. These receptors came from a man between 18 and 35 years old with active or convalescent COVID-19.

The chain uses TRBV9 and TRBJ2-7, with TRBD1 matching over 9 bases. Trimming took 0 bases from V and 7 from J; bases not matched to a gene: 5. CDR1 SGDLS and CDR2 YYNGEE come from the germline V gene. CDR3 length: 14 residues. In DNA, the CDR3 is TGTGCCAGCAGCGTAGGGACAGGGGATAAGGAGCAGTACTTC. This gives the protein CASSVGTGDKEQYF.

The chain couples TRBV3-1 (or the pseudogene TRBV3-2) to TRBJ2-5; D is undetermined. CDR1 is LGHDT and CDR2 is YNNKEL in the germline V gene (reference sequence). The CDR3 has 13 residues. Trimming removed 6 bases from V and 5 bases from J, with 13 bases in between. The CDR3 nucleotides read TGTGCCAGCAGACAACTCGTTTCCGAGACCCAGTACTTC. This gives the protein CASRQLVSETQYF.

This clone has a handful of counts. The rearrangement uses TRBV10-3 and TRBJ2-7; TRBD1 matches 7 bases. Trimming at V came to 6 bases and at J to 1 base, leaving 12 bases not matched to a gene. This CDR3 comprises 16 residues. The V gene's germline CDR1 is ENHRY and CDR2 SYGVKD. CDR3 nucleotide sequence: TGTGCCATCAGGGACCCGGGACAGTATAGTTCCTACGAGCAGTACTTC. It specifies CAIRDPGQYSSYEQYF.

The rearrangement links TRBV7-8 to TRBJ1-2, with 8 bases fitting TRBD1. This CDR3 is built from 15 residues. Germline CDR1 is SGHVS and CDR2 is FQNEAQ. Germline trimming cut 5 bases from V and 8 bases from J; bases unmatched to any gene: 13. CDR3 DNA: TGTGCCAGCAGCCCACGTCGGACAGGGACCTACGGCTACACCTTC. It encodes CASSPRRTGTYGYTF.

In the case of this clone: One end of the junction is discordant with germline, which a read error may explain. The chain employs TRBV3-1 (or the pseudogene TRBV3-2) and TRBJ2-4; 7 bases agree with TRBD1. This CDR3 has 12 amino acids. CDR1 and CDR2 from the germline V gene are LGHDT and YNNKEL (reference sequence). CDR3 coding DNA: TGTGCCAGCAGTCAAGGGCCGACAGGGCAGTACTTC. Protein product: CASSQGPTGQYF.

This clone has just one count. In the same sample, other DNA sequences code for this CDR3. This chain uses TRBV27 with TRBJ1-2; D is perhaps TRBD1 (5 bases). Germline values: CDR1 MNHEY, CDR2 SMNVEV (reference sequence). The CDR3 contains 14 residues. The V end was cut by 2 bases, the J end by 4 bases, with 11 bases between. In DNA form, the CDR3 reads TGTGCCAGCAGTTTACGTCAGGGCTCCTATGGCTACACCTTC. Its protein is CASSLRQGSYGYTF.

The chain joins TRBV3-1 (or the pseudogene TRBV3-2) to TRBJ2-1, with TRBD2 identical over 11 bases. This CDR3 region has 17 residues. Germline V gene lookup returns CDR1 LGHDT and CDR2 YNNKEL (reference sequence). J lost 5 bases, V lost 6 bases, and 12 bases had no gene match. The CDR3 bases are TGTGCCAGCAGAGCTAGCGGGGGGCCGCCCAAGAACAATGAGCAGTTCTTC. This sequence encodes CASRASGGPPKNNEQFF.

J is TRBJ1-5 and V is TRBV4-1; TRBD1 aligns across 8 bases. After removal of 1 base from V and 6 bases from J, the junction contained 5 bases not matched to a gene. Germline CDR1 is MGHRA and CDR2 is YSYEKL. This CDR3 has 15 amino acids. DNA of the CDR3: TGCGCCAGCAGCCAAGGTCAGGGGGCCGGTCAGCCCCAGCATTTT. This translates into CASSQGQGAGQPQHF.

The J gene is TRBJ2-7, the V gene TRBV10-2; D possibly corresponds to TRBD2 (6 bases). This CDR3 contains 17 residues. Germline V gene sequence: CDR1 WSHSY, CDR2 SAAADI. Trimming stripped 3 bases from V and 0 bases from J, with 18 bases between. Here the CDR3 reads CASSDRVGVADSYEQYF. The CDR3 nucleotides are TGCGCCAGCAGTGATCGGGTGGGCGTAGCGGACTCCTACGAGCAGTACTTC.

The CDR3 DNA reads TGTGCTAGTGGTTTGTATAGCGGGGGCACAGATACGCAGTATTTT. This encodes CASGLYSGGTDTQYF. This chain links TRBV12-5 with TRBJ2-3; TRBD2 matches at 8 bases. This CDR3 spans 15 amino acids. Germline V gene sequence: CDR1 LGHNT, CDR2 FRNRAP. J was trimmed by 1 base and V by 2 bases; bases with no gene match: 2.

This clone was counted once. This rearrangement joins TRBV2 to TRBJ1-1; D remains ambiguous. The CDR3 covers 10 residues. CDR1 is SNHLY, CDR2 FYNNEI, per germline. V dropped 7 bases and J dropped 11 bases, with 11 bases sitting between them. The CDR3 sequence: CASMRVAAFF. The CDR3 DNA follows: TGTGCCAGCATGAGGGTCGCGGCTTTCTTT.

This sequence joins TRBV10-1 and TRBJ2-7; the D gene is possibly TRBD2 (6 bases). Germline V gives CDR1 WNHNN, CDR2 SYGVQD (reference sequence). The CDR3 sequence is 13 residues long. Trimming shortened V by 5 bases and J by 5 bases, and 13 bases separated the two germline ends. CDR3 protein: CASSRRLVDEQYF. The CDR3, as DNA: TGCGCCAGCAGTCGAAGACTAGTCGACGAGCAGTACTTC.

The chain carries TRBV13 and TRBJ2-1, with unresolved D. The CDR3 spans 14 residues. CDR1 and CDR2 from the germline V gene are PRHDT and FYEKMQ (reference sequence). V was pared by 0 bases and J by 8 bases, with 11 bases between. The CDR3 DNA sequence: TGTGCCAGCAGCTTAGGCGCGGTCCGGGATGAGCAGTTCTTC. This translates into CASSLGAVRDEQFF.

The chain links TRBV10-1 to TRBJ1-2, with D hard to call. The germline V and J ends were trimmed by 0 bases and 4 bases, with 6 bases remaining between them. The CDR3 sequence is 13 residues long. CDR1 and CDR2 (germline): WNHNN, SYGVQD (reference sequence). CDR3 sequence (DNA): TGCGCCAGCAGTGAGTCGATAGCCTATGGCTACACCTTC. This translates into CASSESIAYGYTF.

The rearrangement uses TRBV19 and TRBJ1-3; D unclear. CDR3 length: 13 residues. Trimming left V 4 bases short and J 2 bases short, with 6 bases between. Germline values: CDR1 LNHDA, CDR2 SQIVND (reference sequence). This CDR3 is CASSNSPGNTIYF. Here the CDR3 DNA reads TGTGCCAGTAGTAACAGCCCTGGAAACACCATATATTTT.

This clone was counted a single time. The J gene is TRBJ1-1, the V gene TRBV12-3 or TRBV12-4; D is ambiguous. The V end was cut by 3 bases, the J end by 4 bases, with 6 bases between. The CDR3 extends over 12 amino acids. The CDR3 bases are TGTGCCAGCAGTTTTATTCTCACTGAAGCTTTCTTT. Residues: CASSFILTEAFF.

The rearrangement uses TRBV2 and TRBJ1-1; D is undetermined. CDR3 length: 14 amino acids. Trimming shortened V by 0 bases and J by 2 bases, and 7 bases separated the two germline ends. Germline V lookup: CDR1 SNHLY, CDR2 FYNNEI. The CDR3 is CASSEARFNTEAFF. The CDR3 DNA is TGTGCCAGCAGTGAAGCGCGATTTAACACTGAAGCTTTCTTT. Filled out from reference TRBV2 and TRBJ1-1, the complete variable domain reads EPEVTQTPSHQVTQMGQEVILRCVPISNHLYFYWYRQILGQKVEFLVSFYNNEISEKSEIFDDQFSVERPDGSNFTLKIRSTKLEDSAMYFCASSEARFNTEAFFGQGTRLTVV.